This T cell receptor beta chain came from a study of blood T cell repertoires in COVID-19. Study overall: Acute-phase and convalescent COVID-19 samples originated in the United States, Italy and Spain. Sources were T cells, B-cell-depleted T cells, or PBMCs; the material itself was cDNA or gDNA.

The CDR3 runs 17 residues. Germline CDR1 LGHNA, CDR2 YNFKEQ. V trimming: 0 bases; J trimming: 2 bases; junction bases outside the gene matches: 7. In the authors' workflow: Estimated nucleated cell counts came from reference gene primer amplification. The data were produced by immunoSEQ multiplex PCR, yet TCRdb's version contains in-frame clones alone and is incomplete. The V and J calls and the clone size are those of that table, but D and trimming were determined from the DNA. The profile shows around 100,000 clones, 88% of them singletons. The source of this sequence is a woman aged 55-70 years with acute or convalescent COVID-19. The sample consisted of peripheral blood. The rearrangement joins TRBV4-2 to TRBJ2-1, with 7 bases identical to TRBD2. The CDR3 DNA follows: TGTGCCAGCAGCCAAGATCAGGCCAGCGGGACCTACAATGAGCAGTTCTTC. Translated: CASSQDQASGTYNEQFF.